What follows is one T cell receptor (beta chain) and its context. The clone's antigen remains unknown. Qualities for individual bases were not recorded, and no much larger clone is one base off. This entry belongs to a study of T-cell memory formation after mild COVID-19 (dated by TCRdb to the early 2020s). With regard to the full study: TCR sequence clusters from the two donors were found to be largely donor specific. In a couple of donors, T-cell clones that expanded and contracted after mild COVID-19 were tracked by sequencing TCRalpha and TCRbeta repertoires over time. The cohort comprised two young, previously healthy adult volunteers, one female and one male. Overall results and qualifications from the work: Clones contracting from day 15 to 85 had balanced CD4/CD8 phenotypes, while a second wave expanding from day 15 to 37 was biased towards CD4+. Contracting CD4+ clones turned up mainly in the CM and EM memory subsets, whereas EMRA was where CD8+ clones were enriched. Whether the second-wave clones peaking on day 37 were SARS-CoV-2 specific was not confirmed. Only a couple of mild cases were covered by the study, and larger cohorts that include severe cases with pre-infection samples were considered necessary. Some responding clones were found in pre-infection memory, which suggests that pre-existing cross-reactive memory T cells took part in the SARS-CoV-2 response.

The sequencer listed for this sample is Illumina NovaSeq 6000. Using 5'RACE with constant-segment primers, TCRalpha and TCRbeta cDNA libraries were constructed, with sample barcodes and unique molecular identifiers added in the process. RNA was extracted from every sample with Trizol reagent. The libraries were amplified in two PCR steps, and the second step added a second sample barcode and Illumina TruSeq adapters. The libraries were sequenced on an Illumina NovaSeq using 2 x 150 bp paired-end reads. Per the authors' processing: With migec v1.2.7, reads were demultiplexed and then collapsed into UMI-guided consensus sequences. Using mixcr v2.1.11, the UMI consensuses were aligned to TRA and TRB V and J templates and assembled into clonotypes. Clonotypes were classified as expanded or contracted when called significant by both edgeR and NoisET, with noise models trained on biological replicates. edgeR calls used a false discovery rate-adjusted p below 0.01 and a log2 fold-change threshold of 1. As an exploratory analysis of dynamics, max-normalized trajectories of the 1000 most abundant clonotypes were examined with PCA combined with hierarchical clustering. Each responding clone was given a CD4 or CD8 phenotype based on the CD4+ and CD8+ repertoires, which had been sequenced separately. TCRdb handled the public reads itself, with Q25 trimming in fastp and clone calling in MiXCR, and kept productive beta chains. Rows with a matching CDR3 protein are joined into one entry that keeps the most common DNA and genes. The V and J calls were determined by TCRdb, not by the authors. Present in this sample are 450,000 to 700,000 distinct CDR3 sequences, roughly 17% of which were seen just once. Of the sample, about 11% is held by the ten largest clones.

Ficoll-Paque density gradient centrifugation was the method used to isolate PBMCs. V trim: 6 bases; J trim: 3 bases; unmatched bases: 4. From a lookup of the germline V gene (reference sequence), CDR1 and CDR2 are LGHDT and YNNKEL. The CDR3 runs 15 amino acids, cysteine and phenylalanine included. The CDR3 DNA has 45 bases and is translated from base 1. This clonotype was obtained from an adult woman who had mild COVID-19 (a few samples of this study predate the infection). The sample titles of this study are shuffled in the database, so cell type and time point are left out; the donor was told from shared clones. Sequencing input: PBMCs or a T cell subset sorted from them (not recorded which). The rearranged chain carries TRBV3-1 and TRBJ2-3; 12 bases in the junction line up with TRBD1. The DNA is as follows: TGTGCCAGCAGGCCGGGACAGGGGGCGACAGATACGCAGTATTTT. This codes for CASRPGQGATDTQYF.